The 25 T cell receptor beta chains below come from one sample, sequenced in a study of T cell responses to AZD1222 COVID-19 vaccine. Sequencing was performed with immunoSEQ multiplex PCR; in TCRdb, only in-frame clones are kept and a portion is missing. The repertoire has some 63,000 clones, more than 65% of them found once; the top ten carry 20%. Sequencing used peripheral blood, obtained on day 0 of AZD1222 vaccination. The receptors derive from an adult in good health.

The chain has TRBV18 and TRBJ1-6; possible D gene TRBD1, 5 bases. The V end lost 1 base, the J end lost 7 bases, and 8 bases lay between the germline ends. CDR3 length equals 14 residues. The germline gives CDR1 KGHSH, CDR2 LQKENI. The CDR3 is CASSPRGENSPLHF. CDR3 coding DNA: TGTGCCAGCTCACCACGGGGGGAAAATTCACCCCTCCACTTT.

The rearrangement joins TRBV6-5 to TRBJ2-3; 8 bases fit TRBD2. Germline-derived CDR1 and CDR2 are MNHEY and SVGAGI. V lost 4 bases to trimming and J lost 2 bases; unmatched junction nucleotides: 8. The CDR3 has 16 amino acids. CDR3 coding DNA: TGTGCCAGCAGTTCCCTTCGAGCGGGAGACACAGATACGCAGTATTTT. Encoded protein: CASSSLRAGDTDTQYF.

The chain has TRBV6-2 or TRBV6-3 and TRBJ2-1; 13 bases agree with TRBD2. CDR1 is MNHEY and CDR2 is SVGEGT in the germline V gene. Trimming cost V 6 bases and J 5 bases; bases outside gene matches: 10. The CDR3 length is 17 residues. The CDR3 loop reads CASSPPTSGRAHNEQFF. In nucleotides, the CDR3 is TGTGCCAGCAGCCCTCCTACTAGCGGGAGGGCCCACAATGAGCAGTTCTTC.

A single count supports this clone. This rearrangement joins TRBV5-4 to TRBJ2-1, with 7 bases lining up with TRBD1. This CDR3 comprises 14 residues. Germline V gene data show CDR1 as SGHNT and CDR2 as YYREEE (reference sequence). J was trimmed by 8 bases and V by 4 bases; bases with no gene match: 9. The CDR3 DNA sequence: TGTGCCAGCAGCACGACAGGGAATAGCGATGAGCAGTTCTTC. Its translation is CASSTTGNSDEQFF.

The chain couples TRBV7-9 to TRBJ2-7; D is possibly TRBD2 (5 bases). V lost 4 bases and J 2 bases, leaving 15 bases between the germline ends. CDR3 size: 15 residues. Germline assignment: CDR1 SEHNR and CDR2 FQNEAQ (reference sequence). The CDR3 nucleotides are TGTGCCAGCAGCTCCATAGCGAATAGTCCCTACGAGCAGTACGTC. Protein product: CASSSIANSPYEQYV.

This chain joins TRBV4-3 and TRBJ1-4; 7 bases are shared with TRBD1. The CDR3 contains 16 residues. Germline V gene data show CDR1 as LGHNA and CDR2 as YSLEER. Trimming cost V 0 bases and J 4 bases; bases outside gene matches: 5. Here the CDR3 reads CASSQEPGQLNEKLFF. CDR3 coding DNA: TGCGCCAGCAGCCAAGAACCGGGACAGCTTAATGAAAAACTGTTTTTT.

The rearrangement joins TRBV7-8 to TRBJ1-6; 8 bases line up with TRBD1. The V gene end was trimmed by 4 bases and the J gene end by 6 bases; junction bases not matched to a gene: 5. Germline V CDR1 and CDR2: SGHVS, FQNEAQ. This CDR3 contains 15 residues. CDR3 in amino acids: CASSSRQGSNSPLHF. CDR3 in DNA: TGTGCCAGCAGCTCCAGACAGGGGTCTAATTCACCCCTCCACTTT.

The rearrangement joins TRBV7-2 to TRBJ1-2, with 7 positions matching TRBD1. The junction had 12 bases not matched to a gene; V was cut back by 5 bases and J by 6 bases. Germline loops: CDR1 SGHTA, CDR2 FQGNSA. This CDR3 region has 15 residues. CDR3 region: CASSHGQARYDGYTF. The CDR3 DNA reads TGTGCCAGCAGCCACGGACAGGCCCGCTACGATGGCTACACCTTC.

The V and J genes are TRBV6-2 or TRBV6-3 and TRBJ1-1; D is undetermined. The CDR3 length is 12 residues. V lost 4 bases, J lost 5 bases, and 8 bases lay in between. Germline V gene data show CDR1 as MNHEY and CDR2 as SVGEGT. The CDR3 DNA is TGTGCCAGCAGTTGGGCAGCTACTGAAGCTTTCTTT. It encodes CASSWAATEAFF.

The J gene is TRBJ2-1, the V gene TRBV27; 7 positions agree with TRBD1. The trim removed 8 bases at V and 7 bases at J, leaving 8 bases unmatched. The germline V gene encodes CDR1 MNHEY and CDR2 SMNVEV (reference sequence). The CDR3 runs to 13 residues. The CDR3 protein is CASADRVANEQFF. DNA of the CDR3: TGTGCCAGCGCCGACAGGGTTGCGAATGAGCAGTTCTTC.

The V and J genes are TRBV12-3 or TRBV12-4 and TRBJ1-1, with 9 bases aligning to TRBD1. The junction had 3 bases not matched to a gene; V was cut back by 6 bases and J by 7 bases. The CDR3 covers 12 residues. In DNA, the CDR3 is TGTGCCAGCAGCCCGGACAGGGGTGAAGCTTTCTTT. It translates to CASSPDRGEAFF.

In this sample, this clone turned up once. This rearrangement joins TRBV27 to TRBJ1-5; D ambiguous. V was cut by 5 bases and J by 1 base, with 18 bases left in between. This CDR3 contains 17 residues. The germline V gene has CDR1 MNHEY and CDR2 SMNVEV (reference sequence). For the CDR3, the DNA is TGTGCCAGCAGTCTTTACCGACCTACCGGGAGCAATCAGCCCCAGCATTTT. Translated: CASSLYRPTGSNQPQHF.

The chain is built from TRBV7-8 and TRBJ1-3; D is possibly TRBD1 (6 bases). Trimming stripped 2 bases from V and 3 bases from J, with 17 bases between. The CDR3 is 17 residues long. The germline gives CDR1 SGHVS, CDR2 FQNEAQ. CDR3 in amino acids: CASSLYPRGYGGNTIYF. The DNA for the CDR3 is TGTGCCAGCAGCTTATACCCCAGGGGTTATGGTGGAAACACCATATATTTT.

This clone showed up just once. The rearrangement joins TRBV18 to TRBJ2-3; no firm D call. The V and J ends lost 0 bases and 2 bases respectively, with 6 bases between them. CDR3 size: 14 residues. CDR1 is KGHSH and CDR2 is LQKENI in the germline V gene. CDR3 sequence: CASSPPGATDTQYF. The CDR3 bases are TGTGCCAGCTCACCACCAGGAGCCACAGATACGCAGTATTTT.

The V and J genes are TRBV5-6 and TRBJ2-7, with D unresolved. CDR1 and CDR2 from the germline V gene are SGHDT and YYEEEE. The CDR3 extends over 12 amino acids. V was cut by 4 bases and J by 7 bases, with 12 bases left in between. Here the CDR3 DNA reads TGTGCCAGCAGCCCCGGCGGTTATGAGCAGTACGTC. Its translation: CASSPGGYEQYV.

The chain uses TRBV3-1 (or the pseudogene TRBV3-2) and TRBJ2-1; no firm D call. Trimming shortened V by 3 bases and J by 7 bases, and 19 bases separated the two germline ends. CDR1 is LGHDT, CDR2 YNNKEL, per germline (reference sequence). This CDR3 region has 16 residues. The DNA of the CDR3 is TGTGCCAGCAGCCAGCCCCGACCCAACGTGGGGAATGAGCAGTTCTTC. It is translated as CASSQPRPNVGNEQFF.

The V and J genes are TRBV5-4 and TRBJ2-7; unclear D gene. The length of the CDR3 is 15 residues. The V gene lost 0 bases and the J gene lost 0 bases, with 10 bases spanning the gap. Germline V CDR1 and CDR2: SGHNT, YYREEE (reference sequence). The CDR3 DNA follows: TGTGCCAGCAGCTTGGTAAGCGACCCCTCCTACGAGCAGTACTTC. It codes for CASSLVSDPSYEQYF.

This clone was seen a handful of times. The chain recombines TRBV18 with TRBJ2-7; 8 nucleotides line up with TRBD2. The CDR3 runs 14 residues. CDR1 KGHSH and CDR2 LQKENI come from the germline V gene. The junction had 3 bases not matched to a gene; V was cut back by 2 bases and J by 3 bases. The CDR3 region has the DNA TGTGCCAGCTCACCAAGGGGACTAGGCTACGAGCAGTACTTC. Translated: CASSPRGLGYEQYF.

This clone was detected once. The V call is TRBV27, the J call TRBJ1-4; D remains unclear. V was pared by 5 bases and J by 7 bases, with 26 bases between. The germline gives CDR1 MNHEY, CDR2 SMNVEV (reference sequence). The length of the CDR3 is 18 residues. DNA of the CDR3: TGTGCCAGCAGTCCGCCGGGATCTAATTCCTACCTCACTGAAAAACTGTTTTTT. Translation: CASSPPGSNSYLTEKLFF.

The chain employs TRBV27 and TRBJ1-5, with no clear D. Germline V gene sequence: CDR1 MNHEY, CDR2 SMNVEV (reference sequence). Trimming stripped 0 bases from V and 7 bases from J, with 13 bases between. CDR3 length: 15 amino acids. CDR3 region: CASSLSWGIRQPQHF. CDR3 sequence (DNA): TGTGCCAGCAGTTTATCATGGGGAATAAGGCAGCCCCAGCATTTT.

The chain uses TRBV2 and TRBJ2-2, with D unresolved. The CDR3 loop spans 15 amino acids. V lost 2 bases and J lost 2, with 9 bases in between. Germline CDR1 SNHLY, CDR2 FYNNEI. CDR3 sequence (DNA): TGTGCCAGCAGTGAATGGGGTGGAAACACCGGGGAGCTGTTTTTT. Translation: CASSEWGGNTGELFF.

CDR3 amino acids: CASSFQSGGRETQYF. In nucleotides, the CDR3 is TGTGCCAGCAGCTTTCAGTCGGGAGGGCGGGAGACCCAGTACTTC. The V gene is TRBV7-3, the J gene TRBJ2-5; 8 nucleotides line up with TRBD2. Germline V gives CDR1 SGHTA, CDR2 FQGTGA. The CDR3 contains 15 residues. V was pared by 3 bases and J by 5 bases, with 8 bases of the junction left unmatched.

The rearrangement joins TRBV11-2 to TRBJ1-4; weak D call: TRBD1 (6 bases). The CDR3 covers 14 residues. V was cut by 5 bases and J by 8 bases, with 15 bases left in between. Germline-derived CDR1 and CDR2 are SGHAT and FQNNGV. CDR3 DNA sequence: TGTGCCAGCAGCCGGACAGCGGGAGGCGAAAAACTGTTTTTT. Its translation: CASSRTAGGEKLFF.

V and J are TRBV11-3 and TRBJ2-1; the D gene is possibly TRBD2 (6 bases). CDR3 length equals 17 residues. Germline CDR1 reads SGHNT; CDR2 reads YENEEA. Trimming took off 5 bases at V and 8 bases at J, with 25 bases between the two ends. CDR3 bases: TGTGCCAGCAGCGGCGGAGGGGTCTCAGGTTCGATTTATGAGCAGTTCTTC. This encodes CASSGGGVSGSIYEQFF.

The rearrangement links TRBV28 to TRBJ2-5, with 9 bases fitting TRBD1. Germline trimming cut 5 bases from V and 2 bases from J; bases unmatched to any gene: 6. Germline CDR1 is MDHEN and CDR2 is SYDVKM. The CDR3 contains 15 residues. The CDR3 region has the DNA TGTGCCAGCAGTGGGCCGGGACAGGGTCAAGAGACCCAGTACTTC. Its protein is CASSGPGQGQETQYF.